These 14 T cell receptor beta chains share one sample of origin, sequenced in a study of OX40 agonist ivuxolimab in advanced cancers. Library preparation used the immunoSEQ multiplex PCR assay. In its TCRdb copy, this immuneACCESS table keeps in-frame sequences only and misses some clones. Where compared with another copy, unresolved V genes explain less than half of these, and the others have no known cause. For this sample there are 72,000 or so clones; 89% appear just once. The top ten hold roughly an eighth of the sample. Specimen: CD4+ or CD8+ T cells sorted from blood, collected in a trial of the OX40 agonist ivuxolimab. Source of these receptors: an adult with an advanced solid tumor such as melanoma, head and neck, liver or kidney cancer.

This clone has a single count. The chain recombines TRBV2 with TRBJ2-1; 9 bases are a match to TRBD2. CDR3 length equals 16 residues. The germline V gene has CDR1 SNHLY and CDR2 FYNNEI. Trimming cost V 4 bases and J 6 bases; bases outside gene matches: 10. The CDR3 coding sequence is TGTGCCAGCAGTGGAACCCGCGGGAGGGACACCAATGAGCAGTTCTTC. Protein product: CASSGTRGRDTNEQFF.

The gene calls are TRBV28 and TRBJ2-3; D possibly uses TRBD1 or TRBD2 (5 bases each). The CDR3 consists of 14 residues. With 5 bases removed from V and 4 bases from J, the gap between germline ends came to 13 bases. Germline CDR1 and CDR2: MDHEN and SYDVKM. The CDR3 here is CASSTRDGSDTQYF. The CDR3 DNA sequence: TGTGCCAGCAGTACCCGGGACGGGTCAGATACGCAGTATTTT. The variable domain in full, completed from reference TRBV28 and TRBJ2-3, reads DVKVTQSSRYLVKRTGEKVFLECVQDMDHENMFWYRQDPGLGLRLIYFSYDVKMKEKGDIPEGYSVSREKKERFSLILESASTNQTSMYLCASSTRDGSDTQYFGPGTRLTVL.

The V gene is TRBV12-5, the J gene TRBJ2-3; maybe TRBD2 (6 bases). This CDR3 is 14 amino acids long. Trimming removed 1 base at V and 5 bases at J, with 10 bases between. From germline, CDR1 is LGHNT and CDR2 FRNRAP. CDR3 sequence: CASGLGLGGDTQYF. For the CDR3, the DNA is TGTGCTAGTGGTTTGGGTCTCGGGGGAGATACGCAGTATTTT.

This clone appeared a single time. The V gene is TRBV6-1, the J gene TRBJ2-3; D is undetermined. Germline CDR1 MNHNS, CDR2 SASEGT. Trimming stripped 5 bases from V and 10 bases from J, with 10 bases between. This CDR3 is built from 11 residues. The CDR3 here is CASSYQGAQYF. The CDR3 coding sequence is TGTGCCAGCAGTTACCAAGGTGCGCAGTATTTT.

CDR3 coding DNA: TGTGCCAGCAGTGACCAGGGGGGGACTGAAGCTTTCTTT. It encodes CASSDQGGTEAFF. The V and J genes are TRBV6-1 and TRBJ1-1, with 7 bases fitting TRBD1. The length of the CDR3 is 13 residues. Germline CDR1 reads MNHNS; CDR2 reads SASEGT. V trimming: 3 bases; J trimming: 5 bases; junction bases outside the gene matches: 3.

The chain joins TRBV7-2 to TRBJ1-2, with a tentative D call TRBD1 (6 bases). The germline gives CDR1 SGHTA, CDR2 FQGNSA. The CDR3 is 13 amino acids. The V end was cut by 8 bases, the J end by 2 bases, with 12 bases between. The CDR3 coding sequence is TGTGCCAGCGCCCCCACAGGGAACTATGGCTACACCTTC. It is translated as CASAPTGNYGYTF.

This chain connects TRBV9 to TRBJ2-2, with 7 bases that match TRBD2. After removal of 0 bases from V and 3 bases from J, the junction contained 2 bases not matched to a gene. Looked up from germline, CDR1 is SGDLS and CDR2 is YYNGEE. The CDR3 spans 15 residues. As DNA, the CDR3 is TGTGCCAGCAGCGTAGTCAGCGGGGACACCGGGGAGCTGTTTTTT. Translation: CASSVVSGDTGELFF. The full variable domain, rest sourced from reference TRBV9 and TRBJ2-2, is DSGVTQTPKHLITATGQRVTLRCSPRSGDLSVYWYQQSLDQGLQFLIQYYNGEERAKGNILERFSAQQFPDLHSELNLSSLELGDSALYFCASSVVSGDTGELFFGEGSRLTVL.

This chain links TRBV10-1 with TRBJ1-4; D is ambiguous. The ends were cut back, 4 bases at V and 13 bases at J, with 16 bases in the middle. Germline V gene sequence: CDR1 WNHNN, CDR2 SYGVQD (reference sequence). This CDR3 contains 13 residues. The CDR3 DNA is TGCGCCAGCAGTGCTCAGAGGGAGGGAGGACTGTTTTTT. This gives the protein CASSAQREGGLFF.

The rearrangement uses TRBV7-9 and TRBJ1-3, with D perhaps TRBD1 (5 bases). Per the germline V gene, CDR1 is SEHNR and CDR2 is FQNEAQ (reference sequence). Deletions cut 2 bases from V and 3 bases from J, with 14 bases between. The CDR3 contains 16 residues. Here the CDR3 reads CASSLSWGLFGNTIYF. The CDR3 nucleotides read TGTGCCAGCAGCTTATCTTGGGGGTTGTTTGGAAACACCATATATTTT.

The genes are TRBV19 and TRBJ2-2, with a tentative D call TRBD1 (6 bases). Germline V lookup: CDR1 LNHDA, CDR2 SQIVND (reference sequence). Trimming removed 7 bases from V and 3 bases from J, with 12 bases in between. This CDR3 contains 14 residues. In nucleotides, the CDR3 is TGTGCCAGTACCCCCTGGGGGCACACCGGGGAGCTGTTTTTT. This sequence encodes CASTPWGHTGELFF.

The chain couples TRBV28 to TRBJ2-7, with D tentatively TRBD2 (6 bases). The ends were cut back, 4 bases at V and 5 bases at J, with 12 bases in the middle. Germline CDR1 and CDR2: MDHEN and SYDVKM. The CDR3 runs to 13 residues. The CDR3 region is CASSWGVVNEQYF. CDR3 DNA sequence: TGTGCCAGCAGTTGGGGGGTAGTCAACGAGCAGTACTTC.

For the CDR3, the DNA is TGCGCCAGCAGCTTGGTTCCGGAAAGCACAGATACGCAGTATTTT. This translates into CASSLVPESTDTQYF. The chain has TRBV5-1 and TRBJ2-3; no clear D. The CDR3 length is 15 residues. The V and J ends lost 0 bases and 0 bases respectively, with 8 bases between them. The V gene's germline CDR1 is SGHRS and CDR2 YFSETQ.

This clone has a single count. This sequence joins TRBV5-6 and TRBJ1-1; D not resolved. Trimming removed 3 bases at V and 4 bases at J, with 4 bases between. Germline V lookup: CDR1 SGHDT, CDR2 YYEEEE. This CDR3 comprises 11 residues. The CDR3 spells CASSWGTEAFF. DNA of the CDR3: TGTGCCAGCAGCTGGGGCACTGAAGCTTTCTTT. Together with reference TRBV5-6 and TRBJ1-1, the CDR3 gives the full variable domain: DAGVTQSPTHLIKTRGQQVTLRCSPKSGHDTVSWYQQALGQGPQFIFQYYEEEERQRGNFPDRFSGHQFPNYSSELNVNALLLGDSALYLCASSWGTEAFFGQGTRLTVV.

The rearrangement uses TRBV7-3 and TRBJ2-4, with D perhaps TRBD1 (6 bases). CDR1 SGHTA and CDR2 FQGTGA come from the germline V gene. V was shortened by 7 bases and J by 6 bases, with 16 bases between the two germline ends. The length of the CDR3 is 14 residues. The chain's CDR3 is CASTPGVGVNIQYF. As DNA, the CDR3 is TGTGCCAGCACCCCAGGGGTAGGGGTAAACATTCAGTACTTC.